The 5 T cell receptor beta chains reported below all come from one sample, sequenced in a study of blood T cells in healthy people across ages. A J-beta primer mix and a sample-barcoded 5' primer were used in a second PCR of about 6 to 12 cycles. TCRdb recomputed calls from the 5' RACE reads with MiXCR, one row per CDR3 protein. This sample has roughly 2 million distinct CDR3 sequences, with just under 50% found just once. The sample was blood. The receptors were gathered from a woman between 40 and 50 years old in good health.

The chain recombines TRBV5-1 with TRBJ2-5; 7 nucleotides agree with TRBD1. The germline gives CDR1 SGHRS, CDR2 YFSETQ. CDR3 size: 17 residues. Trimming at V came to 0 bases and at J to 4 bases, leaving 12 bases not matched to a gene. This CDR3 reads CASSLGPPGQWIETQYF. The CDR3, as DNA: TGCGCCAGCAGCTTGGGACCCCCGGGACAGTGGATAGAGACCCAGTACTTC. The full variable domain, its missing parts supplied by reference TRBV5-1 and TRBJ2-5, is KAGVTQTPRYLIKTRGQQVTLSCSPISGHRSVSWYQQTPGQGLQFLFEYFSETQRNKGNFPGRFSGRQFSNSRSEMNVSTLELGDSALYLCASSLGPPGQWIETQYFGPGTRLLVL.

V usage is TRBV7-9 and J usage is TRBJ2-1; D may be TRBD2 (5 bases). This CDR3 is built from 15 residues. The germline V gene has CDR1 SEHNR and CDR2 FQNEAQ (reference sequence). Trimming pared 2 bases from V and 7 bases from J, leaving 15 bases between. The CDR3 sequence is CASSLLTGSENEQFF. CDR3 nucleotide sequence: TGTGCCAGCAGCTTACTAACGGGATCAGAGAATGAGCAGTTCTTC.

The V call is TRBV28, the J call TRBJ2-7, with a weak D call TRBD2 (6 bases). Between the trimmed V and J ends, which lost 6 bases and 2 bases, there was a span of 17 bases. Per the germline V gene, CDR1 is MDHEN and CDR2 is SYDVKM. The CDR3 contains 15 residues. The CDR3 protein is CASSPSTGLPYEQYF. The CDR3 bases are TGTGCCAGCAGCCCCTCAACGGGACTTCCCTACGAGCAGTACTTC.

In its sample, this clonotype was seen many times. J is TRBJ2-1 and V is TRBV7-2; TRBD1 agrees at 7 bases. CDR1 is SGHTA and CDR2 is FQGNSA in the germline V gene. The CDR3 is 16 amino acids. V was pared by 8 bases and J by 3 bases, with 13 bases of the junction left unmatched. The CDR3 sequence is CASQRTPGQRYNEQFF. The CDR3 DNA reads as TGTGCCAGCCAGAGAACACCGGGACAGCGCTACAATGAGCAGTTCTTC. Combining the CDR3 with reference TRBV7-2 and TRBJ2-1 gives the whole variable domain GAGVSQSPSNKVTEKGKDVELRCDPISGHTALYWYRQSLGQGLEFLIYFQGNSAPDKSGLPSDRFSAERTGGSVSTLTIQRTQQEDSAVYLCASQRTPGQRYNEQFFGPGTRLTVL.

The V call is TRBV29-1, the J call TRBJ1-2; unclear D gene. The V gene's germline CDR1 is SQVTM and CDR2 ANQGSEA. The V end was cut by 3 bases, the J end by 4 bases, with 12 bases between. CDR3 size: 13 residues. DNA for the CDR3: TGCAGCGTTGACAGTTCCCCAGTCTATGGCTACACCTTC. Its protein product is CSVDSSPVYGYTF. Full variable domain (rest looked up from reference TRBV29-1 and TRBJ1-2): SAVISQKPSRDICQRGTSLTIQCQVDSQVTMMFWYRQQPGQSLTLIATANQGSEATYESGFVIDKFPISRPNLTFSTLTVSNMSPEDSSIYLCSVDSSPVYGYTFGSGTRLTVV.